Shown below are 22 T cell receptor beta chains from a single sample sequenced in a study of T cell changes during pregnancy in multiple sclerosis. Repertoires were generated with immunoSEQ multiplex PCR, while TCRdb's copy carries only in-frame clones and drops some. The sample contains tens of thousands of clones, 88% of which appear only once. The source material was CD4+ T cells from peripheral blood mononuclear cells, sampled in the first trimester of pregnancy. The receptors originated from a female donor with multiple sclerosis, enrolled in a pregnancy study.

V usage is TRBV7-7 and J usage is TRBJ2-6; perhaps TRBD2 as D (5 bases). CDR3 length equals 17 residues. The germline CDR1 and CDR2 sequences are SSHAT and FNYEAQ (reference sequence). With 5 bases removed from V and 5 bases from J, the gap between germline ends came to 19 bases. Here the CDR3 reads CASSRGRPQSRANVLTF. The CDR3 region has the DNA TGTGCCAGCAGCCGCGGGCGGCCACAAAGTCGGGCCAACGTCCTGACTTTC.

CDR3 amino acids: CASRPTNSYNSPLHF. The CDR3 DNA follows: TGTGCCAGCAGGCCCACAAACTCCTATAATTCACCCCTCCACTTT. The rearrangement joins TRBV2 to TRBJ1-6; D gene uncertain. Per germline, CDR1 SNHLY and CDR2 FYNNEI. This CDR3 comprises 15 residues. V was clipped by 6 bases and J by 0 bases, with 9 bases between them.

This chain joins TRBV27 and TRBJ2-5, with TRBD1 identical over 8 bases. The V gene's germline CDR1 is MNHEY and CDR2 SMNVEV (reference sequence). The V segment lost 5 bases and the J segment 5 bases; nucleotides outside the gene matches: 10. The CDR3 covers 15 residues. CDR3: CASSTKTGAGETQYF. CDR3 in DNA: TGTGCCAGCAGTACCAAGACAGGGGCGGGGGAGACCCAGTACTTC.

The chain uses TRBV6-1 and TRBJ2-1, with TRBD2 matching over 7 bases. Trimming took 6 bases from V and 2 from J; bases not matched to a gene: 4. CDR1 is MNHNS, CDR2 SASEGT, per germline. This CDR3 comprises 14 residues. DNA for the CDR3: TGTGCCAGCAGGTCGGCGGGAGCCTACAATGAGCAGTTCTTC. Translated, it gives CASRSAGAYNEQFF.

CDR3 coding DNA: TGTGCCAGCAGCCCTAGACTAGCGGGGGGGAGACAAGAGACCCAGTACTTC. Amino acid sequence: CASSPRLAGGRQETQYF. This chain uses TRBV5-6 with TRBJ2-5; 14 nucleotides align to TRBD2. The junction had 7 bases not matched to a gene; V was cut back by 4 bases and J by 2 bases. Germline values: CDR1 SGHDT, CDR2 YYEEEE. The CDR3 has 17 amino acids.

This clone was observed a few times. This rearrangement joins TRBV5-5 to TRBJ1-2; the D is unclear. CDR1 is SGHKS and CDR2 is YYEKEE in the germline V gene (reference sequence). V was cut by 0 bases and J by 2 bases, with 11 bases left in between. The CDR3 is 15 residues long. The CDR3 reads CASSLGLVPNYGYTF. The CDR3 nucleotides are TGTGCCAGCAGCTTGGGACTTGTCCCGAACTATGGCTACACCTTC. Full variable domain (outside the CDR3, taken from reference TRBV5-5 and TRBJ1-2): DAGVTQSPTHLIKTRGQQVTLRCSPISGHKSVSWYQQVLGQGPQFIFQYYEKEERGRGNFPDRFSARQFPNYSSELNVNALLLGDSALYLCASSLGLVPNYGYTFGSGTRLTVV.

CDR3 coding DNA: TGTGCCAGCAGTTACCTGACGGGACTGGCCTACGAGCAGTACTTC. As protein: CASSYLTGLAYEQYF. The chain carries TRBV6-5 and TRBJ2-7, with a possible D match to TRBD2 (6 bases). V shed 2 bases and J shed 2 bases, with 13 bases lying between them. Per the germline V gene, CDR1 is MNHEY and CDR2 is SVGAGI. This CDR3 is built from 15 residues.

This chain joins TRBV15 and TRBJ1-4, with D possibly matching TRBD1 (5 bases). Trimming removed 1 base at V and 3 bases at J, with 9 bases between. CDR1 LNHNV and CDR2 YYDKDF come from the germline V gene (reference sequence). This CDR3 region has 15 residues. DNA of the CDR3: TGTGCCACCAGCAGAGTAAAGACAGCTAATGAAAAACTGTTTTTT. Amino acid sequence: CATSRVKTANEKLFF. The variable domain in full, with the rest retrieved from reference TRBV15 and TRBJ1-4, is DAMVIQNPRYQVTQFGKPVTLSCSQTLNHNVMYWYQQKSSQAPKLLFHYYDKDFNNEADTPDNFQSRRPNTSFCFLDIRSPGLGDTAMYLCATSRVKTANEKLFFGSGTQLSVL.

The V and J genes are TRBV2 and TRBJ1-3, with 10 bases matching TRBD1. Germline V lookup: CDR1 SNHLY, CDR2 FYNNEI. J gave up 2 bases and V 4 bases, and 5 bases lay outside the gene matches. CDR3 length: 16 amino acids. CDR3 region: CASSAQGTGAGNTIYF. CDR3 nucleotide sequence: TGTGCCAGCAGTGCTCAGGGGACAGGGGCTGGAAACACCATATATTTT.

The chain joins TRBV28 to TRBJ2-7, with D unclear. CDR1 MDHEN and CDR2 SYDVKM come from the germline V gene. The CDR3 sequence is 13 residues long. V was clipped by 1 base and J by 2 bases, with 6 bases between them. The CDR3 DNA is TGTGCCAGCAGTTTATCTTCCCCCTACGAGCAGTACTTC. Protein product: CASSLSSPYEQYF.

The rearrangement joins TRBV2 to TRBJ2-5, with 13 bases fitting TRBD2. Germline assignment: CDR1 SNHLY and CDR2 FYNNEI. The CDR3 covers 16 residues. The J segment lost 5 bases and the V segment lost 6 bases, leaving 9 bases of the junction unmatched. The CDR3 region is CASSLRTSGRGETQYF. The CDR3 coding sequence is TGTGCCAGCAGCCTTCGGACTAGCGGGAGAGGCGAGACCCAGTACTTC.

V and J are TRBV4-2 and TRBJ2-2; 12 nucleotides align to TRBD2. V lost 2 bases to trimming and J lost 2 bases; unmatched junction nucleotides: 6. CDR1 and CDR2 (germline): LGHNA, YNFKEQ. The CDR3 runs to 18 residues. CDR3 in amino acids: CASSQLGLAGPNTGELFF. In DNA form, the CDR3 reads TGTGCCAGCAGCCAACTCGGACTAGCGGGGCCCAACACCGGGGAGCTGTTTTTT.

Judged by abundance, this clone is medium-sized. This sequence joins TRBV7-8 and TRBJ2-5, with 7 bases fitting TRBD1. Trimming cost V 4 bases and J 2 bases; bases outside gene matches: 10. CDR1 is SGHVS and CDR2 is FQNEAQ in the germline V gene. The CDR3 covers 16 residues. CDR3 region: CASSSGRGQGQETQYF. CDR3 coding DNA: TGTGCCAGCAGCTCAGGAAGGGGGCAGGGGCAAGAGACCCAGTACTTC.

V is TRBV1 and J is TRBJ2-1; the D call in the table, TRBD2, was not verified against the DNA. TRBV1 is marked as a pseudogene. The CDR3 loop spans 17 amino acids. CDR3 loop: CTSSQGTLAGVGNEQFF. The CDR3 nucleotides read TGCACCAGCAGCCAAGGCACCCTAGCGGGAGTCGGGAATGAGCAGTTCTTC.

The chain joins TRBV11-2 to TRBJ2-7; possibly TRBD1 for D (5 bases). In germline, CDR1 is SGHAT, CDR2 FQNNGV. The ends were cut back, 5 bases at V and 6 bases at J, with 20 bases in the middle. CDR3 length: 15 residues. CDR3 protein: CASSRLQGRSSEQYF. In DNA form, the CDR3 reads TGTGCCAGCAGCCGCCTGCAGGGTCGTTCATCCGAGCAGTACTTC.

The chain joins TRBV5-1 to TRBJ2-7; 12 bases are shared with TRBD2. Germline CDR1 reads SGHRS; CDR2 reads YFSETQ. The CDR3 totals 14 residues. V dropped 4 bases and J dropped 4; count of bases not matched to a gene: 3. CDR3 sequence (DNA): TGCGCCAGCAGCCGGACTAGCGGGGCGTACGAGCAGTACTTC. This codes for CASSRTSGAYEQYF.

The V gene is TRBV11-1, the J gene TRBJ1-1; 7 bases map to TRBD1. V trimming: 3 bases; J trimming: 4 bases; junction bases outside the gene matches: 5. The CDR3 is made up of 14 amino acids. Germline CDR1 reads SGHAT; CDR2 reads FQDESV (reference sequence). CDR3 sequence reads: CASSFQGVVTEAFF. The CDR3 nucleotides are TGTGCCAGCAGCTTTCAGGGGGTCGTCACTGAAGCTTTCTTT.

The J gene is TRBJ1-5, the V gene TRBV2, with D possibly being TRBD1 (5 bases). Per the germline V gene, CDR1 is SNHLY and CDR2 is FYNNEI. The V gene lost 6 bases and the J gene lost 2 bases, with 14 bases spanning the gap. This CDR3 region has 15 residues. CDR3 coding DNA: TGTGCCAGCAGGGCGCGGGGGTTGGGCAATCAGCCCCAGCATTTT. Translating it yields CASRARGLGNQPQHF.

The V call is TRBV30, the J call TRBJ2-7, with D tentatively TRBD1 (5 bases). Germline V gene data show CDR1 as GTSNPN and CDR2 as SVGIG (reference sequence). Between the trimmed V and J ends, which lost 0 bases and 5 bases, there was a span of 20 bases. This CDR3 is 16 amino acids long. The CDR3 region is CAWSVLGRVVVDEQYF. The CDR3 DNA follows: TGTGCCTGGAGTGTACTTGGCAGGGTGGTCGTGGACGAGCAGTACTTC.

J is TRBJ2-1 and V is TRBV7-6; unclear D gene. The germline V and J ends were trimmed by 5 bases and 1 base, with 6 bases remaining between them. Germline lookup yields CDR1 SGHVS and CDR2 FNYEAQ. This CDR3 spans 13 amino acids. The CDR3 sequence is CASSPGSYNEQFF. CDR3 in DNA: TGTGCCAGCAGCCCCGGTTCCTACAATGAGCAGTTCTTC.

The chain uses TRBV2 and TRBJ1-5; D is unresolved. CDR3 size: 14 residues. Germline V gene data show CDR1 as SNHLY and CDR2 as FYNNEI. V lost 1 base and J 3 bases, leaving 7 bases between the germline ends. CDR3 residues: CASSEGLSNQPQHF. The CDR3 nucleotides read TGTGCCAGCAGTGAAGGTCTCTCCAATCAGCCCCAGCATTTT.

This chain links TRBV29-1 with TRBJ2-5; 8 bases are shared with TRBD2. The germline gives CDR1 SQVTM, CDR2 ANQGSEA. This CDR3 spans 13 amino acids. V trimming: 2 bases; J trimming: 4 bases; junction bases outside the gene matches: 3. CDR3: CSVEFLAGETQYF. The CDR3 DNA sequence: TGCAGCGTTGAATTCCTAGCGGGAGAGACCCAGTACTTC. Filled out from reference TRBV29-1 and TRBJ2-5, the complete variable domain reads SAVISQKPSRDICQRGTSLTIQCQVDSQVTMMFWYRQQPGQSLTLIATANQGSEATYESGFVIDKFPISRPNLTFSTLTVSNMSPEDSSIYLCSVEFLAGETQYFGPGTRLLVL.